The 14 T cell receptor beta chains below come from one sample, sequenced in a study of tumor and adjacent non-tumor tissue in lung cancer. No cell sorting was done before RNA was extracted from the tissue. A modified ARM-PCR protocol with three rounds of nested PCR amplified TCRbeta. TCRdb redid the calling of the multiplex PCR reads with MiXCR, one entry per CDR3 protein. The repertoire holds more than 95,000 distinct CDR3 sequences, with about 66% as singletons. Sequencing input: lung tumor tissue. These receptors all stem from a man aged 30 to 39 with non-small cell lung cancer.

Worth noting for this clonotype: Likely a read error: the CDR3 ends without its conserved phenylalanine or tryptophan. The J gene is TRBJ2-7, the V gene TRBV4-1, with TRBD1 matching over 7 bases. CDR3 length: 16 amino acids. Trimming at V came to 0 bases and at J to 2 bases, leaving 7 bases not matched to a gene. The germline V gene has CDR1 MGHRA and CDR2 YSYEKL. DNA for the CDR3: TGCGCCAGCAGCCAAGATGAGACAGGGACCACCTACGAGCAGTACCTC. This sequence encodes CASSQDETGTTYEQYL.

This clonotype was seen many times. This chain connects TRBV20-1 to TRBJ1-1; 7 bases are shared with TRBD1. Per the germline V gene, CDR1 is DFQATT and CDR2 is SNEGSKA (reference sequence). The CDR3 length is 12 residues. Losses at the gene ends were 6 bases for V and 6 bases for J; bases not matched to a gene: 7. CDR3 residues: CSAKTGWSEAFF. The CDR3 DNA follows: TGCAGTGCCAAGACAGGGTGGTCTGAAGCTTTCTTT.

Comment on this clonotype: Germline is not matched at one junction end, which may reflect a read error. The chain recombines TRBV19 with TRBJ1-6; TRBD1 aligns across 7 bases. This CDR3 contains 14 residues. CDR1 and CDR2 (germline): LNHDA, SQIVND (reference sequence). CDR3 sequence (DNA): TGTGCCAGTTCAACGGGACAGATAAATTCGCCCCTCCACTTT. This gives the protein CASSTGQINSPLHF.

Of note for this clonotype: Given the absence of the conserved phenylalanine or tryptophan at the CDR3 end, a read error is likely. The chain recombines TRBV6-1 with TRBJ2-3; TRBD2 might be the D (5 bases). CDR1 is MNHNS and CDR2 is SASEGT in the germline V gene. The CDR3 is 13 residues long. The CDR3 sequence is CVTSAPGKNTQYL. For the CDR3, the DNA is TGTGTCACCTCGGCCCCGGGGAAGAATACGCAGTATTTG.

This clonotype has at least ten counts. The chain combines TRBV6-5 with TRBJ1-1; the D is unclear. Germline CDR1 is MNHEY and CDR2 is SVGAGI. The CDR3 runs to 14 residues. Trimming shortened V by 6 bases and J by 0 bases, and 11 bases separated the two germline ends. The CDR3 loop reads CASRAYRLNTEAFF. The DNA of the CDR3 is TGTGCCAGCAGGGCGTACAGACTGAACACTGAAGCTTTCTTT.

There are many counts of this clonotype. The V gene is TRBV6-2 or TRBV6-3, the J gene TRBJ1-1; unclear D gene. V dropped 6 bases and J dropped 1 base, with 9 bases sitting between them. Germline V CDR1 and CDR2: MNHEY, SVGEGT. The CDR3 loop spans 13 amino acids. DNA of the CDR3: TGTGCCAGCAGCCAGACAACGAACACTGAAGCTTTCTTT. This encodes CASSQTTNTEAFF.

As to this clonotype: The junction does not match germline at one end; this may be a read error. J is TRBJ1-2 and V is TRBV4-1; D is undetermined. Germline lookup yields CDR1 MGHRA and CDR2 YSYEKL. The CDR3 sequence is 15 residues long. CDR3 sequence (DNA): TGCGCCAGCAGCCAAGAAGTAGTCTACAGAGGCGGCTACGCCTTC. It specifies CASSQEVVYRGGYAF.

Comments on this clonotype: Being one base from a much bigger clone, this may be a read error. The chain joins TRBV13 to TRBJ1-1; D is perhaps TRBD1 (5 bases). V was cut by 3 bases and J by 11 bases, with 13 bases left in between. This CDR3 has 12 amino acids. In germline, CDR1 is PRHDT, CDR2 FYEKMQ (reference sequence). CDR3 amino acids: CASSLGHWRAFF. As DNA, the CDR3 is TGTGCCAGCAGCTTGGGGCACTGGCGGGCTTTCTTT.

The chain carries TRBV12-3 or TRBV12-4 and TRBJ2-2; D possibly matches TRBD1 or TRBD2 (5 bases each). This CDR3 spans 16 amino acids. Trimming removed 3 bases at V and 7 bases at J, with 18 bases between. The CDR3 nucleotides are TGTGCCAGCAGTTTGGGGACGGGAACAAGGGTCGGGGAGCTGTTTTTT. It specifies CASSLGTGTRVGELFF.

Remarks on this clonotype: A much larger clone lies one base from this, so it may be a read error. The gene calls are TRBV29-1 and TRBJ1-4, with D hard to call. Trimming cost V 2 bases and J 2 bases, with 6 bases left between them. Germline V gene sequence: CDR1 SQVTM, CDR2 ANQGSEA. The CDR3 runs to 13 residues. CDR3 DNA sequence: TGCAGCGTTGAAATTCAGACTAATGAAAAACTGTTTTTT. As protein: CSVEIQTNEKLFF.

CDR3 sequence reads: CASNPTGVREKLFF. DNA for the CDR3: TGTGCCAGCAACCCGACAGGGGTGCGGGAAAAACTGTTTTTT. The J gene is TRBJ1-4, the V gene TRBV6-5, with 8 bases fitting TRBD1. Germline V gene lookup returns CDR1 MNHEY and CDR2 SVGAGI. V trimming: 7 bases; J trimming: 8 bases; junction bases outside the gene matches: 9. The CDR3 totals 14 residues.

A word on this clonotype: This may be a read error, as it is one base from a much larger clone. The V gene is TRBV12-3 or TRBV12-4, the J gene TRBJ1-2; maybe TRBD1 (5 bases). CDR3 length: 13 amino acids. Trimming pared 5 bases from V and 4 bases from J, leaving 11 bases between. CDR3 nucleotide sequence: TGTGCCAGCAGTCGCGGGGACCTCTATGGCTACACCTTC. Its translation is CASSRGDLYGYTF.

This clonotype was seen once. One base away lies a much larger clone, so this may be a sequencing read error. The chain recombines TRBV6-1 with TRBJ1-5, with 8 bases aligning to TRBD1. Germline CDR1 MNHNS, CDR2 SASEGT. This CDR3 is built from 16 residues. V was clipped by 6 bases and J by 3 bases; unmatched bases: 10. CDR3 nucleotide sequence: TGTGCCAGCAGGGGGGGACAGGATTCTGACAATCAGCCCCAGCATTTT. Encoded protein: CASRGGQDSDNQPQHF.

In its sample, this clonotype was seen a few times. This may be a read error, as it is one base from a much larger clone. The rearrangement links TRBV20-1 to TRBJ1-5; 8 bases align to TRBD1. Germline values: CDR1 DFQATT, CDR2 SNEGSKA (reference sequence). CDR3 length: 13 amino acids. The CDR3 nucleotides are TGCATTGCTGGGGGACAGGTCTCTCAGCCCCAGCATTTT. Translating it yields CIAGGQVSQPQHF.